This TCR beta chain was profiled in a study of T cells in Graves' hyperthyroidism and ophthalmopathy. Amplification of TCR beta CDR3 regions was performed using RNA transcripts as template. A set of HTBI primers served as the primers for a first-round RT-PCR of the TCR CDR3. MiXCR, run by TCRdb on the multiplex PCR reads, gives a single entry per CDR3 protein. The data contain over 350,000 distinct CDR3 sequences, around a sixth of them singletons. Study-wide findings and caveats: A 13 V-J model separated ophthalmopathy from stable hyperthyroidism. The model anticipated ophthalmopathy a median approximately 6.5 months pre-onset.

Germline V gene lookup returns CDR1 SGHRS and CDR2 YFSETQ. The CDR3 consists of 16 residues. The V end was cut by 3 bases, the J end by 6 bases, with 19 bases between. This clonotype was found a few times. Its target is unknown. The clonotype originates from a man aged 18 to 30 with Graves' ophthalmopathy. Sequencing used blood. The V and J genes are TRBV5-1 and TRBJ2-1; D perhaps matches TRBD2 (7 bases). CDR3 sequence reads: CASSSGELAATNEQFF. CDR3 DNA sequence: TGCGCCAGCAGCTCAGGGGAGCTAGCGGCCACCAATGAGCAGTTCTTC.